Listed below are T cell receptor beta chains from one sample, sequenced in a study of blood T cell repertoires in COVID-19. This table comes from immunoSEQ multiplex PCR, and its TCRdb copy is limited to in-frame clones, with some not included. The sample yields 150,000 or so clones, roughly three quarters seen once. Sequencing was performed on peripheral blood. Source of these receptors: a woman in her seventies with acute or convalescent COVID-19. CDR3s include the opening cysteine and the closing phenylalanine or tryptophan. The order of the fields is V gene, clone size, D gene, J gene, CDR3 protein, CDR3 DNA. A D gene is named only where the DNA matches it firmly. Expanded clones are given a class, and other clones once, few, many or no size at all.

V: TRBV12-3/TRBV12-4; size: .; D: .; J: TRBJ1-2; CDR3: CASSPAGYGYTF; DNA: TGTGCCAGCAGTCCGGCGGGCTATGGCTACACCTTC
V: TRBV7-2; size: many; D: .; J: TRBJ2-5; CDR3: CASSQKGSGRGKETQYF; DNA: TGTGCCAGCAGTCAAAAAGGGTCGGGACGGGGGAAAGAGACCCAGTACTTC
V: TRBV11-2; size: .; D: TRBD1; J: TRBJ1-1; CDR3: CASSLGGQGARTEAFF; DNA: TGTGCCAGCAGCTTAGGGGGACAGGGGGCGAGAACTGAAGCTTTCTTT
V: TRBV7-2; size: few; D: TRBD1; J: TRBJ1-6; CDR3: CASSLGDRVGRSPLHF; DNA: TGTGCCAGCAGCTTAGGGGACAGAGTAGGACGGTCACCCCTCCACTTT
V: TRBV5-1; size: .; D: TRBD1; J: TRBJ1-2; CDR3: CASSMETSTGGDGYTF; DNA: TGCGCCAGCAGCATGGAAACATCGACAGGGGGCGATGGCTACACCTTC
V: TRBV10-3; size: .; D: .; J: TRBJ2-7; CDR3: CAITATQSYEQYF; DNA: TGTGCCATCACCGCGACACAGTCCTACGAGCAGTACTTC
V: TRBV19; size: .; D: .; J: TRBJ1-2; CDR3: CTSGSSLTNYGYTF; DNA: TGTACGTCCGGCAGCTCGCTGACAAACTATGGCTACACCTTC
V: TRBV6-1; size: many; D: .; J: TRBJ1-2; CDR3: CASSETGNYGYTF; DNA: TGTGCCAGCAGTGAAACAGGGAACTATGGCTACACCTTC
V: TRBV19; size: few; D: .; J: TRBJ1-1; CDR3: CASSAPSGAGGGTAFF; DNA: TGTGCCAGTAGTGCACCATCGGGGGCGGGAGGGGGAACGGCTTTCTTT
V: TRBV21-1; size: .; D: .; J: TRBJ1-1; CDR3: CASSTRQGGQAFF; DNA: TGTGCCAGCAGCACCAGACAGGGTGGCCAAGCTTTCTTT
V: TRBV2; size: .; D: .; J: TRBJ2-5; CDR3: CASSEGRERETQYF; DNA: TGTGCCAGCAGTGAGGGCAGGGAACGAGAGACCCAGTACTTC
V: TRBV5-6; size: .; D: .; J: TRBJ2-1; CDR3: CASSSLGGGITYNEQFF; DNA: TGTGCCAGCAGCTCCCTAGGGGGGGGCATCACCTACAATGAGCAGTTCTTC
V: TRBV11-3; size: .; D: .; J: TRBJ1-1; CDR3: CASSLEGATEAFF; DNA: TGTGCCAGCAGCTTAGAAGGGGCTACTGAAGCTTTCTTT
V: TRBV6-5; size: .; D: .; J: TRBJ1-2; CDR3: CASSYDSTYGYTF; DNA: TGTGCCAGCAGTTACGACTCAACCTATGGCTACACCTTC
V: TRBV27; size: .; D: TRBD1; J: TRBJ2-1; CDR3: CASSAPWTGGYNEQFF; DNA: TGTGCCAGCAGTGCTCCTTGGACAGGGGGCTACAATGAGCAGTTCTTC
V: TRBV19; size: .; D: TRBD1; J: TRBJ1-2; CDR3: CASMALPGQENYGYTF; DNA: TGTGCCAGTATGGCCCTACCGGGACAGGAGAACTATGGCTACACCTTC
V: TRBV28; size: .; D: .; J: TRBJ1-2; CDR3: CASSFSPTNRGDGYTF; DNA: TGTGCCAGCAGTTTTTCACCAACCAACCGAGGCGATGGCTACACCTTC
V: TRBV6-2/TRBV6-3; size: .; D: .; J: TRBJ2-7; CDR3: CASSYFPGVDEQYF; DNA: TGTGCCAGCAGTTACTTTCCAGGGGTGGACGAGCAGTACTTC
V: TRBV27; size: .; D: .; J: TRBJ1-2; CDR3: CASRRSNQNYGYTF; DNA: TGTGCCAGCAGGCGGTCGAACCAGAACTATGGCTACACCTTC
V: TRBV6-5; size: .; D: TRBD1; J: TRBJ1-1; CDR3: CASSYSTGGITEAFF; DNA: TGTGCCAGCAGTTACTCAACAGGGGGCATCACTGAAGCTTTCTTT
V: TRBV12-2; size: once; D: .; J: TRBJ2-5; CDR3: CASRPQGQGGPQETQYF; DNA: TGTGCAAGTCGCCCCCAAGGACAGGGGGGTCCCCAAGAGACCCAGTACTTC
V: TRBV12-5; size: .; D: .; J: TRBJ2-7; CDR3: CASGLRQGASSEQYF; DNA: TGTGCTAGTGGTTTGCGGCAGGGTGCGAGTAGCGAGCAGTACTTC
V: TRBV6-5; size: .; D: TRBD1; J: TRBJ2-7; CDR3: CASRSTGTGVREQYF; DNA: TGTGCCAGCAGATCAACCGGGACAGGGGTGCGCGAGCAGTACTTC
V: TRBV19; size: .; D: .; J: TRBJ1-5; CDR3: CASSIGGHWNQPQHF; DNA: TGTGCCAGTAGTATAGGAGGACATTGGAATCAGCCCCAGCATTTT
V: TRBV7-3; size: .; D: .; J: TRBJ2-7; CDR3: CASSLKPQATSYEQYF; DNA: TGTGCCAGCAGCTTAAAACCCCAGGCAACCTCCTACGAGCAGTACTTC
V: TRBV5-1; size: .; D: .; J: TRBJ2-5; CDR3: CASSIGQQETQYF; DNA: TGCGCCAGCAGCATCGGACAGCAAGAGACCCAGTACTTC
V: TRBV4-2; size: .; D: .; J: TRBJ2-5; CDR3: CASSPEVTETQYF; DNA: TGTGCCAGCAGCCCCGAGGTAACGGAGACCCAGTACTTC
V: TRBV11-2; size: .; D: TRBD1; J: TRBJ1-2; CDR3: CASSFPDRVHGYTF; DNA: TGTGCCAGCAGCTTCCCGGACAGGGTGCATGGCTACACCTTC
V: TRBV3-1/TRBV3-2; size: .; D: .; J: TRBJ2-1; CDR3: CASTLEGGAYNEQFF; DNA: TGTGCCAGCACCTTGGAAGGGGGGGCCTACAATGAGCAGTTCTTC
V: TRBV19; size: many; D: TRBD2; J: TRBJ2-7; CDR3: CASSIGLAGSYEQYF; DNA: TGTGCCAGTAGTATCGGTCTAGCGGGCTCCTACGAGCAGTACTTC
V: TRBV7-2; size: .; D: TRBD1; J: TRBJ2-4; CDR3: CASSKRTGMTKNIQYF; DNA: TGTGCCAGCAGCAAAAGGACAGGGATGACCAAAAACATTCAGTACTTC
V: TRBV5-1; size: .; D: .; J: TRBJ1-4; CDR3: CASSLSGEKLFF; DNA: TGCGCCAGCAGTTTGTCCGGTGAAAAACTGTTTTTT
V: TRBV6-5; size: few; D: TRBD2; J: TRBJ2-5; CDR3: CASNGAGGGETQYF; DNA: TGTGCCAGCAATGGGGCGGGGGGCGGTGAGACCCAGTACTTC
V: TRBV4-2; size: .; D: TRBD2; J: TRBJ2-1; CDR3: CASSQGLAAYNEQFF; DNA: TGTGCCAGCAGCCAGGGACTAGCGGCCTACAATGAGCAGTTCTTC
V: TRBV10-3; size: .; D: .; J: TRBJ1-4; CDR3: CAIRSAGEGNEKLFF; DNA: TGTGCCATCAGGTCCGCAGGGGAGGGTAATGAAAAACTGTTTTTT
V: TRBV28; size: .; D: TRBD1; J: TRBJ1-5; CDR3: CASSFRRDRAGQPQHF; DNA: TGTGCCAGCAGTTTCCGCCGCGACAGGGCAGGTCAGCCCCAGCATTTT
V: TRBV6-2/TRBV6-3; size: few; D: TRBD1; J: TRBJ2-7; CDR3: CASSYSTGGEQYF; DNA: TGTGCCAGCAGTTACTCGACAGGGGGCGAGCAGTACTTC
V: TRBV19; size: .; D: .; J: TRBJ1-2; CDR3: CASRELGDYGYTF; DNA: TGTGCCAGCCGGGAATTAGGAGACTATGGCTACACCTTC
V: TRBV12-3/TRBV12-4; size: .; D: TRBD1; J: TRBJ1-4; CDR3: CASEGQGGELFF; DNA: TGTGCCAGCGAGGGACAGGGAGGTGAACTGTTTTTT
V: TRBV3-1/TRBV3-2; size: few; D: .; J: TRBJ1-5; CDR3: CASSQGLGGVSQPQHF; DNA: TGTGCCAGCAGCCAAGGGCTGGGAGGGGTGAGTCAGCCCCAGCATTTT
V: TRBV7-8; size: .; D: .; J: TRBJ1-1; CDR3: CASSYNQWSEAFF; DNA: TGTGCCAGCAGTTATAATCAGTGGAGTGAAGCTTTCTTT
V: TRBV7-8; size: once; D: .; J: TRBJ1-1; CDR3: CASRGGGNTEAFF; DNA: TGTGCCAGCAGAGGGGGGGGGAACACTGAAGCTTTCTTT
V: TRBV4-2; size: .; D: .; J: TRBJ1-1; CDR3: CASSQGGGNTEAFF; DNA: TGTGCCAGCAGCCAAGGAGGGGGGAACACTGAAGCTTTCTTT
V: TRBV5-8; size: .; D: .; J: TRBJ2-6; CDR3: CASSYRVSGANVLTF; DNA: TGTGCCAGCAGTTACAGGGTATCTGGGGCCAACGTCCTGACTTTC
V: TRBV7-2; size: .; D: TRBD1; J: TRBJ1-2; CDR3: CASSFRQGRIYTF; DNA: TGTGCCAGCAGCTTCCGACAGGGCCGAATTTACACCTTC
V: TRBV29-1; size: few; D: .; J: TRBJ1-1; CDR3: CSVKGGGSLYTEAFF; DNA: TGCAGCGTCAAAGGTGGGGGGAGCTTATACACTGAAGCTTTCTTT
V: TRBV9; size: .; D: .; J: TRBJ2-3; CDR3: CASSVGRGEVDTQYF; DNA: TGTGCCAGCAGCGTAGGAAGGGGCGAGGTAGATACGCAGTATTTT
V: TRBV6-2/TRBV6-3; size: .; D: .; J: TRBJ2-3; CDR3: CASSYWSGDTDTQYF; DNA: TGTGCCAGCAGTTACTGGTCGGGGGACACAGATACGCAGTATTTT
V: TRBV29-1; size: .; D: TRBD2; J: TRBJ2-3; CDR3: CSVEGGGADTQYF; DNA: TGCAGCGTTGAAGGTGGGGGGGCAGATACGCAGTATTTT
V: TRBV6-6; size: .; D: .; J: TRBJ1-1; CDR3: CASSKGGTNTEAFF; DNA: TGTGCCAGCTCTAAAGGGGGTACAAACACTGAAGCTTTCTTT
V: TRBV6-6; size: .; D: .; J: TRBJ1-5; CDR3: CASGAVGQGNQPQHF; DNA: TGTGCCAGCGGGGCAGTGGGGCAGGGCAATCAGCCCCAGCATTTT